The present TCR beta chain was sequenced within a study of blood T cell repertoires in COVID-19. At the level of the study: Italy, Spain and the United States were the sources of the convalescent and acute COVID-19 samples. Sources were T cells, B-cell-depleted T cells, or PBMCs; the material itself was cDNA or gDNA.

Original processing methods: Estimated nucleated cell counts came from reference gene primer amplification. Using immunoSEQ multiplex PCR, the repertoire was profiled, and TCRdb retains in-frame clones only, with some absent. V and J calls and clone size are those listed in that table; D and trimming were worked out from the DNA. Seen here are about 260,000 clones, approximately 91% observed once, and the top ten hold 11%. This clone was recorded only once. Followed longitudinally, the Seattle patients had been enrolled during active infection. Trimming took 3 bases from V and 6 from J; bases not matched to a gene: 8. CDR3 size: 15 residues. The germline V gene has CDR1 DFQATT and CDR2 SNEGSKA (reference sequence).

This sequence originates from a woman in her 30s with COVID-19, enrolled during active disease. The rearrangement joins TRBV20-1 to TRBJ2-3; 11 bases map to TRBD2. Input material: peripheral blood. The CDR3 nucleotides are TGCAGTGCTAGTGAGTTAGCGGGAGGGTATGATACGCAGTATTTT. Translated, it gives CSASELAGGYDTQYF.